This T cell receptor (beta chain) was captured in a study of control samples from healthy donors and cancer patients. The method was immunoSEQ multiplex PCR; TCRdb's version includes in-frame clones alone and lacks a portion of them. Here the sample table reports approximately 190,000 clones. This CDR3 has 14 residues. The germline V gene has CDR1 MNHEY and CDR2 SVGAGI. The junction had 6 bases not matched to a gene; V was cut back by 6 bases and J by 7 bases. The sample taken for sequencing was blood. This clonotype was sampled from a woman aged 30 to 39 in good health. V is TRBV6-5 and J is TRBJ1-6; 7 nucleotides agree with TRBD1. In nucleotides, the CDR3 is TGTGCCAGCAGAAGGACAGGCTCAAATTCACCCCTCCACTTT. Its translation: CASRRTGSNSPLHF.